The clone carrying this T cell receptor beta chain was counted ten times or more. The antigen remains unidentified. For CDR3 and TCR beta VDJ profiling, genomic DNA was the template used. TCRdb re-analysed the reads in MiXCR, keeping a single row per CDR3 protein. The data hold 150,000 to 200,000 distinct CDR3 sequences, with less than 60% observed a single time. The data are from a study of CD8+CD57+ T cells in acquired aplastic anemia. Study information: The average for DNA from sorted CD4+ and CD8+ cells was about 3.3 ug. Study-wide results and caveats: Both patients and controls carried the same twenty-nine CD8+ CDR3 sequences.

Patients chosen for sequencing had CD8+CD57+ cells that had expanded, as shown by flow cytometry. Each patient carried a diagnosis of severe acquired aplastic anemia. None of the patients had been given any therapy when their blood was sampled. The CDR3 sequence is 14 residues long. Germline loops: CDR1 LNHNV, CDR2 YYDKDF (reference sequence). V was pared by 0 bases and J by 11 bases, with 14 bases between. Input material: sorted CD4+, CD8+, or CD8+CD57+ T cells (not recorded which) from PBMCs. This TCR came from a human donor with aplastic anemia. The J gene is TRBJ1-5, the V gene TRBV15; possible D gene TRBD1, 6 bases. CDR3 in amino acids: CATSRDPRQDTQHF. CDR3 DNA: TGTGCCACCAGCAGAGACCCCAGACAGGACACCCAGCATTTT.